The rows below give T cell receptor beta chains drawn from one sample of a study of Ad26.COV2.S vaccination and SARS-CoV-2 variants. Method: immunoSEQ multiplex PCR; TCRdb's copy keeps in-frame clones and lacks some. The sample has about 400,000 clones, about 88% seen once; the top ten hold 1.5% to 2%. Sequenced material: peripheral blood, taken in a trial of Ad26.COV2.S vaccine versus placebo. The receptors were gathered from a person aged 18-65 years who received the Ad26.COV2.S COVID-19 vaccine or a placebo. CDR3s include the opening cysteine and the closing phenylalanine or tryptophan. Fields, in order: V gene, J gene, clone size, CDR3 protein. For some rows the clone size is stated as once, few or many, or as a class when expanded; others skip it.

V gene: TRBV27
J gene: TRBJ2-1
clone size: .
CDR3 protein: CASRLNGGVNNEQFF

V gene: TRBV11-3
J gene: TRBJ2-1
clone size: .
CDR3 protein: CASSTHSNEQFF

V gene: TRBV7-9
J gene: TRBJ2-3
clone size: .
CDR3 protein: CASSFSTSGSTDTQYF

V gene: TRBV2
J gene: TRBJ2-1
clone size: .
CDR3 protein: CASSVEVLPYNEQFF

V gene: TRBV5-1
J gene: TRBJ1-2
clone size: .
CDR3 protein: CASSWTGSNGYTF

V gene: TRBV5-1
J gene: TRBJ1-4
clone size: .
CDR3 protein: CASSLAGTNEKLFF

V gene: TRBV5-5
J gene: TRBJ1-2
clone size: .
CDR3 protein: CASGRETSSYGYTF

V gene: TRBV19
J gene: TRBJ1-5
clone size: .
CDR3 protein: CASSISGSKGPQPQHF

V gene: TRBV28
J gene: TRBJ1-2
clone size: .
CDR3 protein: CASSSRTGTNYGYTF

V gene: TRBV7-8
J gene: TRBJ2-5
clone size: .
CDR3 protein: CASSSTGARGTQYF

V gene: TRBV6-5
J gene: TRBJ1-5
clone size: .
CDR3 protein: CASSSLQGFSNQPQHF

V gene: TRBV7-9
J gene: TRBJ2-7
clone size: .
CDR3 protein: CASSPSTGDYEQYF

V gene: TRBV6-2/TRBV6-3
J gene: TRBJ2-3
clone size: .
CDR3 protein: CASSYGTSGRVVTDTQYF

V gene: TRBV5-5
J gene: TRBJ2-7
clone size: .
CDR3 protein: CASSLGDRVYEQYF

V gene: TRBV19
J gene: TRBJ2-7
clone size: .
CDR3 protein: CASSIVGQGGYEQYF

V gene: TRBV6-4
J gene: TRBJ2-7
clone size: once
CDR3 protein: CASSPTGTGGYEQYF

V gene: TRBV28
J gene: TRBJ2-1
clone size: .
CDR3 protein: CASRIAGVSYNEQFF

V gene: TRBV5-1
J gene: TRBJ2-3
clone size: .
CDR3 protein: CASSWGLAGDPTATDTQYF

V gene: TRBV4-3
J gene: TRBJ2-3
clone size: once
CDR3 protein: CASSQAMGQAGGTDTQYF

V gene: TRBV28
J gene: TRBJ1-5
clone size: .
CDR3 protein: CASRPGQSNQPQHF

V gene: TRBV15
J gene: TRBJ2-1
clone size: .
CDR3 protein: CATSFRQGLGYNEQFF

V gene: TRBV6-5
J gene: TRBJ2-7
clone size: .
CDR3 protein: CASSYSSGSEQYF

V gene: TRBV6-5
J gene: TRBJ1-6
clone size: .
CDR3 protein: CASSYEVNSPLHF

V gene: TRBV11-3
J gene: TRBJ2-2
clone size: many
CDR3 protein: CASSLHLQGTGELFF

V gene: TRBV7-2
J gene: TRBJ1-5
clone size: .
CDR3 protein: CASTPVAGGNQPQHF

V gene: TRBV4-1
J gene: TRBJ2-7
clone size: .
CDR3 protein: CASSQDTVLAGVYEQYF

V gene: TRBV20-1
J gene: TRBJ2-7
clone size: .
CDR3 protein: CSARDSYEQYF

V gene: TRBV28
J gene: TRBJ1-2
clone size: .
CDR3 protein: CASSRRTLGDDGYTF

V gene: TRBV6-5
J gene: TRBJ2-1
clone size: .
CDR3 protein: CASSYSTTKKWFF

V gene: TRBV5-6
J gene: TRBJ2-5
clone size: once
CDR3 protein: CASSTLTGAETQYF

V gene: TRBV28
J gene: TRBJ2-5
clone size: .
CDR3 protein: CASTESDRVETQYF

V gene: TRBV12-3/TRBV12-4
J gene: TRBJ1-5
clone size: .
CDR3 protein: CASSQPGTPQHF

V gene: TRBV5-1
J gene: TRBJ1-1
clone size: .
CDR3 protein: CASSLTGESGTEAFF

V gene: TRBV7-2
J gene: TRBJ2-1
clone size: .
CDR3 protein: CASSLGTSAYNEQFF

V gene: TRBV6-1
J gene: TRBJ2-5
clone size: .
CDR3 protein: CASSEGWRQETQYF

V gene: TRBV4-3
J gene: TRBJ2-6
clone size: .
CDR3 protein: CASSQDRVGANVLTF

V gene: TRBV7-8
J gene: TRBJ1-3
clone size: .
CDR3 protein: CASSPHGNTIYF

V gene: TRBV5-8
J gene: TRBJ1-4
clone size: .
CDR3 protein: CASSPGTDYEKLFF

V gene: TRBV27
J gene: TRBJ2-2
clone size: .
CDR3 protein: CASTLYTPLGANTGELFF

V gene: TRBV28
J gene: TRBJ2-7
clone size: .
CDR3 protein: CASSPGGGRMNEQYF

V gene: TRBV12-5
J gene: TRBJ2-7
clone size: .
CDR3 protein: CASGSRTSGSPNYEQYF

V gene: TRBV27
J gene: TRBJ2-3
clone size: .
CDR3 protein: CASSLIPLAGGLADTQYF

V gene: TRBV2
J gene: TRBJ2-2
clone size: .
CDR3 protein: CASSGVGRDTGELFF

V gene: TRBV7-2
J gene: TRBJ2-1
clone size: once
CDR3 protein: CASSLSGRDSNEQFF

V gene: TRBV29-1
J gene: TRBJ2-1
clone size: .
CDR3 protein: CSVKAGGYNEQFF

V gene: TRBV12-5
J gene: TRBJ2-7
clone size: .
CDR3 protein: CASALGLAGHLQYF

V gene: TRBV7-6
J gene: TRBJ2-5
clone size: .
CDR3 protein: CASSLPEGARETQYF

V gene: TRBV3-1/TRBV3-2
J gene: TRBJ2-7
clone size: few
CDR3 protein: CASSRGLALSSYEQYF

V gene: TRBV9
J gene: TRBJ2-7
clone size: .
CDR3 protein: CASSVESGLTYEQYF

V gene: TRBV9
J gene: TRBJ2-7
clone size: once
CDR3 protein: CASSVTTGQGFYEQYF